The next 18 T cell receptor beta chains were all read from a single sample in a study of blood T cell repertoires in COVID-19. Here immunoSEQ multiplex PCR was the method, and the copy in TCRdb shows in-frame clones only, minus some. This table has tens of thousands of clones, around four fifths appearing once. The sample was peripheral blood. The receptors derive from a man in his 70s with acute or convalescent COVID-19.

The chain combines TRBV27 with TRBJ2-2, with unresolved D. Germline V gene lookup returns CDR1 MNHEY and CDR2 SMNVEV (reference sequence). This CDR3 has 14 residues. Trimming removed 3 bases at V and 2 bases at J, with 7 bases between. DNA of the CDR3: TGTGCCAGCAGTTTCATCAGAAACACCGGGGAGCTGTTTTTT. This translates into CASSFIRNTGELFF.

This rearrangement joins TRBV28 to TRBJ2-3, with TRBD1 matching over 7 bases. The germline CDR1 and CDR2 sequences are MDHEN and SYDVKM. V gave up 6 bases and J gave up 0 bases; unmatched junction bases: 6. The CDR3 contains 15 residues. The CDR3 DNA sequence: TGTGCCAGCAGACCTTGGGACAGTAGCACAGATACGCAGTATTTT. Translated: CASRPWDSSTDTQYF.

The V gene is TRBV7-2, the J gene TRBJ2-1; D perhaps matches TRBD1 (6 bases). This CDR3 spans 15 amino acids. Looked up from germline, CDR1 is SGHTA and CDR2 is FQGNSA. The V gene lost 4 bases and the J gene lost 0 bases, with 10 bases spanning the gap. The CDR3, as DNA: TGTGCCAGCAGCTCCCGGGACATCTCCTACAATGAGCAGTTCTTC. Translating it yields CASSSRDISYNEQFF.

The chain employs TRBV28 and TRBJ1-2; D call uncertain. V lost 2 bases and J 4 bases, leaving 8 bases between the germline ends. Germline CDR1 reads MDHEN; CDR2 reads SYDVKM. The CDR3 is 13 residues long. The DNA for the CDR3 is TGTGCCAGCAGTTTAATAAGCGTCTATGGCTACACCTTC. Its protein is CASSLISVYGYTF.

Here the CDR3 DNA reads TGTGCCAGCAGTATTCTCGGGGGTCAAGAGACCCAGTACTTC. Its translation: CASSILGGQETQYF. The chain links TRBV6-1 to TRBJ2-5, with D possibly matching TRBD2 (6 bases). V lost 5 bases and J 2 bases, leaving 12 bases between the germline ends. The germline gives CDR1 MNHNS, CDR2 SASEGT. This CDR3 spans 14 amino acids.

The V gene is TRBV7-3, the J gene TRBJ2-1, with TRBD2 as a possible D gene (6 bases). Trimming cost V 3 bases and J 2 bases, with 11 bases left between them. The CDR3 totals 15 residues. Germline V CDR1 and CDR2: SGHTA, FQGTGA. The chain's CDR3 is CASSFSGRPYNEQFF. CDR3 DNA: TGTGCCAGCAGCTTCTCCGGGAGACCCTACAATGAGCAGTTCTTC.

The CDR3 sequence: CASSKTGGLSNQPQHF. The CDR3 DNA follows: TGTGCCAGCAGCAAGACAGGGGGCCTTAGCAATCAGCCCCAGCATTTT. The rearrangement links TRBV2 to TRBJ1-5; TRBD1 matches 10 bases. The germline gives CDR1 SNHLY, CDR2 FYNNEI. J gave up 0 bases and V 6 bases, and 5 bases lay outside the gene matches. The CDR3 loop spans 16 amino acids.

The chain links TRBV5-1 to TRBJ2-5; D remains ambiguous. From germline, CDR1 is SGHRS and CDR2 YFSETQ. Trimming took 2 bases from V and 5 from J, leaving 10 bases between them. This CDR3 comprises 13 residues. This CDR3 reads CASSFTLRETQYF. CDR3 bases: TGCGCCAGCAGCTTCACCCTCCGGGAGACCCAGTACTTC. Based on the CDR3 plus reference TRBV5-1 and TRBJ2-5, the full variable domain is KAGVTQTPRYLIKTRGQQVTLSCSPISGHRSVSWYQQTPGQGLQFLFEYFSETQRNKGNFPGRFSGRQFSNSRSEMNVSTLELGDSALYLCASSFTLRETQYFGPGTRLLVL.

The gene calls are TRBV19 and TRBJ2-1, with 7 bases identical to TRBD1. Germline CDR1 reads LNHDA; CDR2 reads SQIVND (reference sequence). Germline trimming cut 4 bases from V and 4 bases from J; bases unmatched to any gene: 4. The CDR3 has 14 residues. This chain's CDR3 is CASSTGTAYNEQFF. In nucleotides, the CDR3 is TGTGCCAGTAGTACCGGGACAGCGTACAATGAGCAGTTCTTC.

The chain joins TRBV6-5 to TRBJ1-3; D possibly corresponds to TRBD1 (5 bases). This CDR3 has 15 residues. The V gene's germline CDR1 is MNHEY and CDR2 SVGAGI. V shed 6 bases and J shed 0 bases, with 12 bases lying between them. The CDR3 is CASSPQGFSGNTIYF. For the CDR3, the DNA is TGTGCCAGCAGCCCCCAGGGCTTCTCTGGAAACACCATATATTTT.

This clone has just a few counts. J is TRBJ2-2 and V is TRBV10-1, with 10 bases matching TRBD2. The CDR3 covers 16 residues. V dropped 4 bases and J dropped 5; count of bases not matched to a gene: 7. The germline V gene encodes CDR1 WNHNN and CDR2 SYGVQD (reference sequence). CDR3 loop: CASSGGAGGPTGELFF. CDR3 bases: TGCGCCAGCAGTGGAGGAGCGGGAGGGCCGACCGGGGAGCTGTTTTTT.

CDR3 DNA: TGCGCCAGCAGCCAAGCCAGGACAGGGAACGAGCAGTACTTC. This gives the protein CASSQARTGNEQYF. The gene calls are TRBV4-1 and TRBJ2-7; 8 bases agree with TRBD1. CDR3 length: 14 residues. V was pared by 1 base and J by 5 bases, with 4 bases of the junction left unmatched. CDR1 and CDR2 (germline): MGHRA, YSYEKL.

The rearrangement joins TRBV5-1 to TRBJ2-5; 7 bases line up with TRBD2. Germline lookup yields CDR1 SGHRS and CDR2 YFSETQ. The ends lost 0 bases at V and 2 bases at J; junction bases unmatched: 7. This CDR3 contains 16 residues. CDR3 sequence: CASSLDPTSAQETQYF. Written as DNA, the CDR3 is TGCGCCAGCAGCTTGGACCCTACTAGCGCACAAGAGACCCAGTACTTC.

The chain carries TRBV5-4 and TRBJ2-5; TRBD2 matches 10 bases. Germline CDR1 is SGHNT and CDR2 is YYREEE (reference sequence). The CDR3 sequence is 16 residues long. The V and J ends lost 0 bases and 6 bases, in that order; junction bases with no gene match: 8. The CDR3 region has the DNA TGTGCCAGCAGCTTGGCCTCTAGCGGGAGTAGGAAGACCCAGTACTTC. This gives the protein CASSLASSGSRKTQYF.

In this sample, this clone turned up once. This chain connects TRBV5-6 to TRBJ2-3; D gene uncertain. Germline-derived CDR1 and CDR2 are SGHDT and YYEEEE. Trimming pared 0 bases from V and 0 bases from J, leaving 8 bases between. This CDR3 has 15 residues. CDR3 amino acids: CASSLAGLSTDTQYF. The CDR3 region has the DNA TGTGCCAGCAGCTTGGCAGGCCTTAGCACAGATACGCAGTATTTT.

The rearrangement uses TRBV4-3 and TRBJ1-1; D unresolved. From germline, CDR1 is LGHNA and CDR2 YSLEER. The CDR3 is 16 amino acids. With 0 bases removed from V and 1 base from J, the gap between germline ends came to 12 bases. The CDR3 region is CASSQEARPGNTEAFF. The CDR3 DNA is TGCGCCAGCAGCCAAGAGGCACGCCCAGGGAACACTGAAGCTTTCTTT.

This clone came up a few times. The genes are TRBV6-2 or TRBV6-3 and TRBJ1-2; no definite D call. V lost 6 bases and J 4 bases, leaving 9 bases between the germline ends. CDR1 is MNHEY and CDR2 is SVGEGT in the germline V gene. CDR3 length equals 12 residues. CDR3 sequence: CASSDTPYGYTF. CDR3 DNA: TGTGCCAGCAGCGACACACCCTATGGCTACACCTTC.

The genes are TRBV5-1 and TRBJ1-2, with D uncertain. V was shortened by 0 bases and J by 7 bases, with 10 bases between the two germline ends. The CDR3 has 13 residues. CDR1 and CDR2 from the germline V gene are SGHRS and YFSETQ. The CDR3 DNA reads TGCGCCAGCAGCTTGGCCGTAGAGGGTGGCTACACCTTC. Protein: CASSLAVEGGYTF.